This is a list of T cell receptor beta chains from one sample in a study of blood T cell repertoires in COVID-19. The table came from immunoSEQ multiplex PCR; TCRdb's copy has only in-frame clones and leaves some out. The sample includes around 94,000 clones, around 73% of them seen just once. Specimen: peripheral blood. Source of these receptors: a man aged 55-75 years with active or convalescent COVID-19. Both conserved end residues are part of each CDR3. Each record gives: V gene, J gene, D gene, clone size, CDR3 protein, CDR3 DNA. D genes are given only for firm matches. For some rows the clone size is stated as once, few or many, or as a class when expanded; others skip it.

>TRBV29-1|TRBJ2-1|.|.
CSVDGAFLWGKVSYNEQFF
TGCAGCGTTGATGGGGCGTTTTTATGGGGAAAAGTCTCCTACAATGAGCAGTTCTTC
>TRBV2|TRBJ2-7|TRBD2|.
CASSAQGLAGPYEQYF
TGTGCCAGCAGTGCTCAGGGACTAGCTGGACCCTACGAGCAGTACTTC
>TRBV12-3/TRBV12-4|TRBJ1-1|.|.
CASSLKRHTEAFF
TGTGCCAGCAGTTTAAAGCGGCATACTGAAGCTTTCTTT
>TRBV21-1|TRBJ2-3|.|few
CASSNRPRFGQGDASTDTQYF
TGTGCCAGCAGCAACCGCCCTCGGTTTGGACAGGGGGACGCTAGCACAGATACGCAGTATTTT
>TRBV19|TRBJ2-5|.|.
CASSIATVQETQYF
TGTGCCAGTAGTATAGCGACAGTCCAAGAGACCCAGTACTTC
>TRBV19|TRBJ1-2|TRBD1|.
CASSIAPGGYYGYTF
TGTGCCAGTAGTATAGCGCCAGGGGGCTACTATGGCTACACCTTC
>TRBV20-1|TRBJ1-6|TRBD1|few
CSASGQGARSPLHF
TGCAGTGCTAGTGGGCAGGGGGCGAGGTCACCCCTCCACTTT
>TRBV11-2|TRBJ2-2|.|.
CASSLLQVTGELFF
TGTGCCAGCAGCTTACTACAGGTCACCGGGGAGCTGTTTTTT
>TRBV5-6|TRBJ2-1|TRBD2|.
CASSSSGRGQFF
TGTGCCAGCAGCTCTAGCGGACGGGGGCAGTTCTTC
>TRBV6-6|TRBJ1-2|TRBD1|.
CASSYPGGGFGYTF
TGTGCCAGCAGTTACCCAGGGGGCGGCTTTGGCTACACCTTC
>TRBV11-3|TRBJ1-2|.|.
CASSLIGDYGYTF
TGTGCCAGCAGCTTGATAGGGGACTATGGCTACACCTTC
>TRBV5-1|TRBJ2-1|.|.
CASSQTGSSYNEQFF
TGCGCCAGCAGTCAAACAGGGTCCTCCTACAATGAGCAGTTCTTC
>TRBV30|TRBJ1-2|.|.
CAWSVQGRDYGYTF
TGTGCCTGGAGTGTACAGGGAAGAGACTATGGCTACACCTTC
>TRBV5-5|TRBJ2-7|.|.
CASSLELQGWGEQYF
TGTGCCAGCAGCTTGGAACTGCAGGGGTGGGGGGAGCAGTACTTC
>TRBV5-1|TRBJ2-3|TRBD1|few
CASSRQGDRDTQYF
TGCGCCAGCAGCCGACAGGGAGATAGGGATACGCAGTATTTT
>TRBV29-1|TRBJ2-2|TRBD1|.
CSVQGAGTGELFF
TGCAGCGTCCAGGGGGCCGGCACCGGGGAGCTGTTTTTT
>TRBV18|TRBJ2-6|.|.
CASSPPNRLHSGANVLTF
TGTGCCAGCTCACCACCGAACAGGCTCCACTCTGGGGCCAACGTCCTGACTTTC
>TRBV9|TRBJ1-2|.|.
CASSVEGSHGYTF
TGTGCCAGCAGCGTAGAGGGGTCCCATGGCTACACCTTC
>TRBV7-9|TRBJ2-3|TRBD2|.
CASSLALSGSSTDTQYF
TGTGCCAGCAGCTTAGCGCTTAGCGGGAGTAGTACAGATACGCAGTATTTT
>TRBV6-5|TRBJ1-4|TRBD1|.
CASSYNRGREKLFF
TGTGCCAGCAGTTACAACAGGGGGCGTGAAAAACTGTTTTTT
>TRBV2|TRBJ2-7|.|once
CASLWTISYEQYF
TGTGCCAGCCTTTGGACAATTTCCTACGAGCAGTACTTC
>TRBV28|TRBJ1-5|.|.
CATASAGHRNQPQHF
TGTGCCACCGCATCCGCAGGACACCGCAATCAGCCCCAGCATTTT
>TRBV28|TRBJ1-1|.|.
CASSTGNTEAFF
TGTGCCAGCAGTACAGGGAACACTGAAGCTTTCTTT